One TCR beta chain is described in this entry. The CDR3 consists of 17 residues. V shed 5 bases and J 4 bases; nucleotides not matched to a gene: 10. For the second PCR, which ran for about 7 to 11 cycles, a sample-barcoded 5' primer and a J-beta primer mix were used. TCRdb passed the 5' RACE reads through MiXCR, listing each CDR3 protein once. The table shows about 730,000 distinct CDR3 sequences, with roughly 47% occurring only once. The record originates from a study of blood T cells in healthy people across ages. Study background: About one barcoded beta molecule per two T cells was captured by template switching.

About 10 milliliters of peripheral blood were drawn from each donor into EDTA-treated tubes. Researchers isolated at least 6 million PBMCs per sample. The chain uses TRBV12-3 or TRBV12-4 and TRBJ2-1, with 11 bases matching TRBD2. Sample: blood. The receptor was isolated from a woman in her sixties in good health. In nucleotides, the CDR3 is TGTGCCAGCAGTCCCGGGGGTAGCGGGGGGGCGTACAATGAGCAGTTCTTC. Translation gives CASSPGGSGGAYNEQFF.